These T cell receptor beta chains were read from a single sample in a study of blood T cells in healthy people across ages. MiXCR was run by TCRdb on the 5' RACE reads, yielding one entry per CDR3 protein. The sample includes some 940,000 distinct CDR3 sequences, about 29% seen only once; the top ten take roughly 10%. The same sample was also used in a study of T cells of mothers and their children.

Sequencing input: blood. These receptors came from a middle-aged woman in good health. Both conserved end residues are part of each CDR3. D genes are given only for firm matches. The listing skips clone size in some rows; elsewhere it reads once, few, many or a size class.

J	V	size	D	CDR3	DNA
TRBJ1-1	TRBV20-1	-	-	CSAPELGARAFF	TGCAGTGCTCCTGAGCTGGGGGCCCGAGCTTTCTTT
TRBJ2-7	TRBV4-1	once	TRBD1	CASSQDLSGGPSCEQYF	TGCGCCAGCAGCCAAGATCTGTCAGGGGGACCCTCCTGCGAGCAGTACTTC
TRBJ2-7	TRBV10-3	many	-	CAISSPGTPPYEQYF	TGTGCCATCAGTTCCCCCGGGACGCCTCCCTACGAGCAGTACTTC
TRBJ2-7	TRBV6-5	many	-	CASSYSSLIKGPYEQYF	TGTGCCAGCAGTTACTCTTCACTCATCAAGGGACCCTACGAGCAGTACTTC
TRBJ2-5	TRBV5-1	-	-	CASSLGSGDGQYF	TGCGCCAGCAGCTTGGGGTCAGGGGACGGGCAGTACTTC
TRBJ2-5	TRBV9	-	TRBD2	CASSPLISGGDEQYF	TGTGCCAGCAGCCCACTGATTAGCGGGGGGGATGAGCAGTACTTC
TRBJ1-2	TRBV20-1	few	TRBD1	CSARDRRTGTNYGYTF	TGCAGTGCTAGAGATAGGAGGACAGGGACTAACTATGGCTACACCTTC
TRBJ1-1	TRBV14	-	TRBD1	CASSPLSGTGDTEAFF	TGTGCCAGCAGTCCCTTATCCGGGACAGGGGACACTGAAGCTTTCTTT
TRBJ1-2	TRBV12-3/TRBV12-4	few	-	CASSLSQTGASGYTF	TGTGCCAGCAGTCTCTCCCAGACGGGTGCTTCTGGCTACACCTTC
TRBJ2-7	TRBV7-3	-	-	CASSVDRFYEQYF	TGTGCCAGCAGCGTGGACAGATTCTACGAGCAGTACTTC
TRBJ2-3	TRBV7-2	many	TRBD1	CASSKQGAVTDTQYF	TGTGCCAGCAGCAAACAGGGGGCTGTCACAGATACGCAGTATTTT
TRBJ2-3	TRBV29-1	-	TRBD2	CSVELAGLDTQYF	TGCAGCGTTGAATTAGCGGGGCTAGATACGCAGTATTTT
TRBJ1-5	TRBV24-1	-	-	CATSDRGTANQPQHF	TGTGCCACCAGTGATCGCGGGACGGCAAATCAGCCCCAGCATTTT
TRBJ2-7	TRBV11-2	-	-	CASRWTAEQYF	TGTGCCAGCAGATGGACTGCTGAGCAGTACTTC
TRBJ2-7	TRBV7-9	-	-	CASSLGDQLAYEQYF	TGTGCCAGCAGCTTGGGGGACCAACTCGCCTACGAGCAGTACTTC
TRBJ2-7	TRBV4-3	-	TRBD2	CASSQASGVVGEQYF	TGCGCCAGCAGCCAAGCTAGCGGGGTCGTGGGAGAGCAGTACTTC
TRBJ2-1	TRBV24-1	-	TRBD2	CATSRRMGGGSGNEQFF	TGTGCCACCAGCCGGAGGATGGGCGGGGGGTCCGGGAATGAGCAGTTCTTC
TRBJ2-1	TRBV5-6	-	-	CASSLAQDSDEQFF	TGTGCCAGCAGCTTGGCGCAGGACAGCGATGAGCAGTTCTTC
TRBJ2-5	TRBV3-1	-	TRBD2	CASSQVASGGEQETQYF	TGTGCCAGCAGCCAAGTTGCTAGCGGGGGTGAACAAGAGACCCAGTACTTC
TRBJ2-1	TRBV11-2	once	TRBD1	CASSLVGTGDPEQFF	TGTGCCAGCAGCTTAGTAGGGACAGGAGACCCGGAGCAGTTCTTC
TRBJ2-5	TRBV3-1	many	TRBD1	CASSLWTGEGETQYF	TGTGCCAGCAGCCTCTGGACAGGGGAAGGAGAGACCCAGTACTTC
TRBJ2-3	TRBV11-2	-	TRBD2	CASSLLLAGVADTQYF	TGTGCCAGCAGCTTATTGCTAGCGGGGGTTGCAGATACGCAGTATTTT
TRBJ2-7	TRBV15	few	TRBD1	CATSKLGQGADEQYF	TGTGCCACCAGCAAGTTGGGACAGGGGGCGGACGAGCAGTACTTC
TRBJ1-2	TRBV7-2	-	TRBD1	CASSPEQGADYGYTF	TGTGCCAGCAGCCCCGAACAGGGGGCGGACTATGGCTACACCTTC
TRBJ2-3	TRBV7-2	many	-	CASSLKAAGVPTDTQYF	TGTGCCAGCAGCTTAAAAGCGGCAGGGGTCCCAACAGATACGCAGTATTTT
TRBJ2-7	TRBV27	many	TRBD1	CASSRGQGVWYEQYF	TGTGCCAGTTCCCGCGGACAGGGGGTTTGGTACGAGCAGTACTTC
TRBJ2-3	TRBV2	-	TRBD1	CASSRGQGAFADTQYF	TGTGCCAGCAGTCGGGGACAGGGGGCTTTTGCAGATACGCAGTATTTT
TRBJ2-3	TRBV24-1	few	-	CATRSWGTDTQYF	TGTGCCACCAGGAGTTGGGGCACAGATACGCAGTATTTT
TRBJ1-1	TRBV20-1	once	TRBD1	CGARTQGARAEAFF	TGCGGTGCTAGAACACAGGGGGCTAGAGCTGAAGCTTTCTTT
TRBJ2-1	TRBV20-1	-	-	CSARVKVTIDNEQFF	TGCAGTGCTAGAGTTAAGGTGACTATCGACAATGAGCAGTTCTTC
TRBJ2-3	TRBV7-2	few	-	CASSPWYGTDTQYF	TGTGCCAGCAGCCCGTGGTATGGCACAGATACGCAGTATTTT
TRBJ2-7	TRBV2	once	-	CASSKEGYEQYF	TGTGCCAGCAGTAAAGAAGGGTACGAGCAGTACTTC
TRBJ2-4	TRBV20-1	-	TRBD1	CSASGTGGARVTKNIQYF	TGCAGTGCTTCCGGGACAGGGGGCGCGAGGGTTACCAAAAACATTCAGTACTTC
TRBJ2-7	TRBV28	many	-	CASRGSNSEQYF	TGTGCCAGCAGAGGGTCGAATAGCGAGCAGTACTTC
TRBJ1-2	TRBV5-1	-	-	CASSLEGSSYGYTF	TGCGCCAGCAGCTTGGAGGGGTCGTCGTATGGCTACACCTTC
TRBJ1-1	TRBV5-1	few	-	CASSPTAGTGNTEAFF	TGCGCCAGCAGCCCAACTGCCGGGACGGGGAACACTGAAGCTTTCTTT
TRBJ2-7	TRBV2	many	-	CASSLTGVSYEQYF	TGTGCCAGCAGTCTCACCGGGGTTTCCTACGAGCAGTACTTC
TRBJ2-7	TRBV4-1	many	-	CASSLTSQYEQYF	TGCGCCAGCAGCCTAACCTCCCAGTACGAGCAGTACTTC
TRBJ1-2	TRBV20-1	few	-	CSARPGSGYTF	TGCAGTGCTAGACCAGGGTCCGGCTACACCTTC
TRBJ1-2	TRBV7-2	-	-	CASSVGQILNYGYTF	TGTGCCAGCAGCGTAGGACAGATCCTTAACTATGGCTACACCTTC
TRBJ2-7	TRBV28	few	TRBD2	CASSFPSGGPSYNEQYF	TGTGCCAGCAGTTTCCCTAGCGGGGGGCCTTCCTACAATGAGCAGTACTTC
TRBJ1-2	TRBV5-1	-	-	CASSSEGGLGYTF	TGCGCCAGCAGCTCGGAGGGGGGTTTGGGCTACACCTTC
TRBJ1-1	TRBV7-2	few	-	CASSPGPRNTEAFF	TGTGCCAGCAGCCCAGGACCGAGGAACACTGAAGCTTTCTTT
TRBJ1-4	TRBV21-1	few	-	CASSQNATGVGEKLFF	TGTGCCAGCAGCCAAAATGCGACAGGGGTGGGCGAAAAACTGTTTTTT
TRBJ1-6	TRBV3-1	-	-	CASSQAAAVSSPLHF	TGTGCCAGCAGCCAAGCGGCGGCAGTGTCTTCACCCCTCCACTTT